Listed below are T cell receptor beta chains from one sample, sequenced in a study of T cell changes during pregnancy in multiple sclerosis. Only in-frame clones appear in the TCRdb table, and some are missing; sequencing was by immunoSEQ multiplex PCR. In the table there are approximately 50,000 clones, more than 75% of which are singletons. The starting material was peripheral blood, obtained in the second trimester of pregnancy. The receptors derive from a female donor with multiple sclerosis, enrolled in a pregnancy study. The CDR3 runs from the conserved cysteine through the conserved F or W. D genes are given only for firm matches. Not every row has a clone size; where given, it reads once, few, many or a size class.

J: TRBJ2-1
D: TRBD1
V: TRBV5-1
size: -
DNA: TGCGCCAGCAGCACGATCCGGGACAGGCTAAATGAGCAGTTCTTC
CDR3: CASSTIRDRLNEQFF

J: TRBJ1-1
D: -
V: TRBV7-2
size: -
DNA: TGTGCCAGCAGCTTGACAATCTACACTGAAGCTTTCTTT
CDR3: CASSLTIYTEAFF

J: TRBJ1-2
D: -
V: TRBV11-2
size: -
DNA: TGTGCCAGCAGCTTAGAGGGCCATGACTATGGCTACACCTTC
CDR3: CASSLEGHDYGYTF

J: TRBJ1-2
D: -
V: TRBV19
size: -
DNA: TGTGCCAGTAGTATGAGCGCTTACTATGGCTACACCTTC
CDR3: CASSMSAYYGYTF

J: TRBJ1-5
D: TRBD1
V: TRBV28
size: -
DNA: TGTGCCAGCAGTTCCCTTGACAGGGTTGAAGATCAGCCCCAGCATTTT
CDR3: CASSSLDRVEDQPQHF

J: TRBJ1-1
D: -
V: TRBV6-6
size: -
DNA: TGTGCCAGCAGTTACACCCGGGTCACTGAAGCTTTCTTT
CDR3: CASSYTRVTEAFF

J: TRBJ2-3
D: TRBD2
V: TRBV4-1
size: -
DNA: TGCGCCAGCAGCTCTTTAGCGGGGGCAAGCACAGATACGCAGTATTTT
CDR3: CASSSLAGASTDTQYF

J: TRBJ1-5
D: TRBD1
V: TRBV18
size: -
DNA: TGTGCCAGCTCACCATCCCAGGGGGCGGACCAGCCCCAGCATTTT
CDR3: CASSPSQGADQPQHF

J: TRBJ2-3
D: TRBD2
V: TRBV29-1
size: -
DNA: TGCAGCGTCCGGAAGGACTCCCGGGGGGTCGGAGATACGCAGTATTTT
CDR3: CSVRKDSRGVGDTQYF

J: TRBJ2-5
D: TRBD2
V: TRBV4-1
size: -
DNA: TGCGCCAGCAGCCAAGAACAGGTTGGGTTTAGTGAGGGAGGGAGGCAGACCCAGTACTTC
CDR3: CASSQEQVGFSEGGRQTQYF

J: TRBJ1-1
D: -
V: TRBV30
size: once
DNA: TGTGCCTCACACCTCCCTCTGAACACTGAAGCTTTCTTT
CDR3: CASHLPLNTEAFF